Reported below is one T cell receptor beta chain. Its antigen remains unknown. Germline V lookup: CDR1 MNHEY, CDR2 SVGAGI. Trimming cost V 4 bases and J 5 bases; bases outside gene matches: 11. CDR3 length: 16 residues. The data originate from a study of OX40 agonist ivuxolimab in advanced cancers. As for the study in general: The patients got ivuxolimab, which is an agonistic anti-OX40 (CD134) antibody.

Assay used: immunoSEQ multiplex PCR; TCRdb lists only in-frame clones, some missing. In the table there are under 70,000 clones, 80% to 90% of which are singletons. Study outcomes and limitations: CD4+ and CD8+ blood T cells expanded clonally by week 6 at 0.1 to 3.0 mg/kg. Also showing low normalized T-cell clonal expansion were some of the nonresponders. Specificity for antigen went undetermined in the expanded peripheral T cells.

The chain combines TRBV6-5 with TRBJ2-3, with 8 bases fitting TRBD2. Specimen: CD4+ or CD8+ T cells sorted from blood, collected in a trial of the OX40 agonist ivuxolimab. The receptor was isolated from an adult with an advanced solid tumor such as melanoma, head and neck, liver or kidney cancer. In nucleotides, the CDR3 is TGTGCCAGCAGTTCGACTAGCGCGGCCAGGGGAGATACGCAGTATTTT. It translates to CASSSTSAARGDTQYF.